One and the same sample provided the 30 T cell receptor beta chains below, sequenced in a study of response to subunit inactivated influenza vaccine. TCRdb re-called the RT-PCR reads through MiXCR, storing one row per CDR3 protein. Among hundreds of thousands of distinct CDR3 sequences listed, less than 20% were seen once. Sequencing was performed on PBMCs from blood, taken 5 days after vaccination. The origin of the receptors is a man aged 45-60 years who received an inactivated influenza vaccine.

In this sample, this clonotype turned up once. This rearrangement joins TRBV10-3 to TRBJ2-7, with D possibly being TRBD2 (5 bases). CDR3 length: 15 residues. Germline V gene data show CDR1 as ENHRY and CDR2 as SYGVKD. V lost 3 bases to trimming and J lost 0 bases, with 12 bases between them. CDR3 nucleotide sequence: TGTGCCATCAGTGATACGGGAATAAGCTCCTACGAGCAGTACTTC. Translation gives CAISDTGISSYEQYF.

Notes on this clonotype: A much larger clone is a single base away; this may be a read error. The chain uses TRBV7-2 and TRBJ2-5; D gene uncertain. Germline V gene lookup returns CDR1 SGHTA and CDR2 FQGNSA. Trimming pared 5 bases from V and 3 bases from J, leaving 7 bases between. The CDR3 extends over 12 amino acids. The CDR3 reads CASSPAEETQYF. The CDR3 DNA follows: TGTGCCAGCAGCCCGGCGGAAGAGACCCAGTACTTC.

The chain has TRBV5-1 and TRBJ2-5; 8 bases map to TRBD2. With 5 bases clipped from V and 4 bases from J, the junction kept 7 bases outside the gene matches. The V gene's germline CDR1 is SGHRS and CDR2 YFSETQ. There are 14 residues in the CDR3. CDR3 DNA sequence: TGCGCCAGCAGTCCCGGGAGGGCCGGAGAGACCCAGTACTTC. Translating gives CASSPGRAGETQYF.

The V and J genes are TRBV15 and TRBJ2-5; the D gene is possibly TRBD1 (6 bases). V dropped 5 bases and J dropped 4 bases, with 11 bases sitting between them. Germline values: CDR1 LNHNV, CDR2 YYDKDF (reference sequence). This CDR3 comprises 13 residues. The CDR3 here is CATSWGQSETQYF. The CDR3 nucleotides are TGTGCCACCAGCTGGGGACAATCAGAGACCCAGTACTTC.

The J gene is TRBJ2-1, the V gene TRBV7-8, with 10 bases aligning to TRBD2. V lost 2 bases, J lost 9 bases, and 7 bases stayed unmatched. The CDR3 is 15 residues long. Germline CDR1 reads SGHVS; CDR2 reads FQNEAQ. CDR3: CASSLTSGGASEQFF. CDR3 DNA sequence: TGTGCCAGCAGCTTAACGAGCGGGGGGGCCTCTGAGCAGTTCTTC.

The chain is built from TRBV7-9 and TRBJ1-4, with D uncertain. The CDR3 runs 15 residues. Germline V gives CDR1 SEHNR, CDR2 FQNEAQ (reference sequence). V lost 2 bases, J lost 8 bases, and 15 bases lay in between. The CDR3 nucleotides are TGTGCCAGCAGCTTACTGGGTAGCCCTGGGGAAAAACTGTTTTTT. It encodes CASSLLGSPGEKLFF.

A few counts support this clonotype. The genes are TRBV18 and TRBJ2-3; D is possibly TRBD2 (7 bases). This CDR3 has 14 residues. From germline, CDR1 is KGHSH and CDR2 LQKENI. V dropped 2 bases and J dropped 5 bases, with 11 bases sitting between them. The CDR3 here is CASSPGGGQDTQYF. The DNA of the CDR3 is TGTGCCAGCTCACCAGGCGGGGGACAAGATACGCAGTATTTT.

This clonotype was counted a few times. CDR3 DNA: TGTGCCATCAGTGAGTCGAAAATACTTTTCTCCTACGAGCAGTACTTC. Its translation: CAISESKILFSYEQYF. V usage is TRBV10-3 and J usage is TRBJ2-7; the D is unclear. The CDR3 covers 16 residues. The germline CDR1 and CDR2 sequences are ENHRY and SYGVKD. The V end was cut by 0 bases, the J end by 0 bases, with 12 bases between.

V is TRBV2 and J is TRBJ2-1, with a tentative D call TRBD2 (5 bases). This CDR3 is built from 15 residues. Trimming removed 4 bases at V and 3 bases at J, with 13 bases between. Germline assignment: CDR1 SNHLY and CDR2 FYNNEI. The DNA for the CDR3 is TGTGCCAGCAGTGCTGGGAGCGGCTTCTACAATGAGCAGTTCTTC. Translated, it gives CASSAGSGFYNEQFF.

The V call is TRBV5-1, the J call TRBJ2-2, with 8 bases fitting TRBD2. CDR1 and CDR2 from the germline V gene are SGHRS and YFSETQ. V trimming: 0 bases; J trimming: 2 bases; junction bases outside the gene matches: 3. CDR3 length: 16 residues. DNA of the CDR3: TGCGCCAGCAGCTTGGCCACTAGCGGAAACACCGGGGAGCTGTTTTTT. Protein sequence: CASSLATSGNTGELFF. The whole variable domain, remainder taken from reference TRBV5-1 and TRBJ2-2, is KAGVTQTPRYLIKTRGQQVTLSCSPISGHRSVSWYQQTPGQGLQFLFEYFSETQRNKGNFPGRFSGRQFSNSRSEMNVSTLELGDSALYLCASSLATSGNTGELFFGEGSRLTVL.

The chain combines TRBV5-1 with TRBJ2-1; 7 bases map to TRBD1. CDR1 and CDR2 (germline): SGHRS, YFSETQ. CDR3 length equals 15 residues. With 5 bases clipped from V and 4 bases from J, the junction kept 9 bases outside the gene matches. CDR3 in amino acids: CASSYRGDPYNEQFF. CDR3 nucleotide sequence: TGCGCCAGCAGTTACAGGGGCGATCCATACAATGAGCAGTTCTTC.

V and J are TRBV6-5 and TRBJ2-2; D ambiguous. With 3 bases removed from V and 2 bases from J, the gap between germline ends came to 10 bases. The CDR3 consists of 15 residues. Germline V gives CDR1 MNHEY, CDR2 SVGAGI. The CDR3 protein is CASSYGSTNTGELFF. Written as DNA, the CDR3 is TGTGCCAGCAGTTATGGAAGTACTAACACCGGGGAGCTGTTTTTT.

The chain is built from TRBV6-1 and TRBJ2-2; no clear D. CDR1 MNHNS and CDR2 SASEGT come from the germline V gene. The V end lost 8 bases, the J end lost 2 bases, and 15 bases lay between the germline ends. The CDR3 is 15 amino acids. The CDR3 sequence is CASVFGPGNTGELFF. DNA for the CDR3: TGTGCCAGCGTATTTGGACCCGGAAACACCGGGGAGCTGTTTTTT.

Only a few counts were recorded for this clonotype. CDR3 bases: TGTGCCAGCAGTTACTCTGGGGAGGGCGGAGATACGCAGTATTTT. Translated, it gives CASSYSGEGGDTQYF. The chain has TRBV6-5 and TRBJ2-3; TRBD2 aligns across 7 bases. J was trimmed by 5 bases and V by 0 bases; bases with no gene match: 5. The V gene's germline CDR1 is MNHEY and CDR2 SVGAGI. The length of the CDR3 is 15 residues.

This rearrangement joins TRBV4-3 to TRBJ1-2; a possible D gene is TRBD1 (5 bases). Germline CDR1 and CDR2: LGHNA and YSLEER. The CDR3 consists of 14 residues. Trimming removed 3 bases from V and 4 bases from J, with 12 bases in between. The CDR3 DNA sequence: TGCGCCAGCAGCCAGAAGACAGAGCGCTATGGCTACACCTTC. It yields the protein CASSQKTERYGYTF.

The chain has TRBV6-1 and TRBJ2-1; 7 positions match TRBD1. Germline CDR1 reads MNHNS; CDR2 reads SASEGT. The V segment lost 7 bases and the J segment 6 bases; nucleotides outside the gene matches: 6. This CDR3 contains 13 residues. The CDR3 region has the DNA TGTGCCAGCAAGATGGGACAGTTCAATGAGCAGTTCTTC. Amino acid sequence: CASKMGQFNEQFF.

The chain carries TRBV27 and TRBJ2-3; 9 positions match TRBD1. Germline-derived CDR1 and CDR2 are MNHEY and SMNVEV (reference sequence). CDR3 length: 16 residues. With V trimmed by 5 bases and J by 1 base, 7 bases remained unmatched. Written as DNA, the CDR3 is TGTGCCAGCAGTAGGACAGGGGAAGGGCGCACAGATACGCAGTATTTT. Its protein is CASSRTGEGRTDTQYF.

This clonotype was seen a handful of times. This sequence joins TRBV6-2 or TRBV6-3 and TRBJ2-3; D is perhaps TRBD1 or TRBD2 (5 bases each). CDR3 length equals 14 residues. Germline CDR1 MNHEY, CDR2 SVGEGT. The germline V and J ends were trimmed by 2 bases and 5 bases, with 11 bases remaining between them. The CDR3 reads CASSYASGGDTQYF. As DNA, the CDR3 is TGTGCCAGCAGTTACGCGAGTGGGGGAGATACGCAGTATTTT.

The chain carries TRBV6-4 and TRBJ2-1; tentative D call: TRBD1 (5 bases). Germline V lookup: CDR1 MRHNA, CDR2 SNTAGT. Trimming pared 3 bases from V and 0 bases from J, leaving 9 bases between. The CDR3 extends over 15 amino acids. CDR3 DNA sequence: TGTGCCAGCAGTGAAAGGGGCTACTCCTACAATGAGCAGTTCTTC. Amino acids: CASSERGYSYNEQFF.

In its sample, this clonotype was seen a few times. The gene calls are TRBV4-2 and TRBJ2-2, with 10 bases identical to TRBD1. Germline CDR1 and CDR2: LGHNA and YNFKEQ. V lost 1 base to trimming and J lost 1 base; unmatched junction nucleotides: 9. The CDR3 totals 19 residues. CDR3 sequence: CASSQVGQGSGGNTGELFF. The CDR3 nucleotides read TGTGCCAGCAGCCAAGTGGGACAGGGGAGCGGGGGGAACACCGGGGAGCTGTTTTTT.

The J gene is TRBJ2-1, the V gene TRBV7-2; a weak D match, TRBD2 (6 bases). V was pared by 4 bases and J by 6 bases, with 13 bases between. CDR1 is SGHTA, CDR2 FQGNSA, per germline. This CDR3 spans 14 amino acids. In nucleotides, the CDR3 is TGTGCCAGCAGCTCATCCGGGACTCTCAATGAGCAGTTCTTC. Its translation is CASSSSGTLNEQFF.

This chain joins TRBV20-1 and TRBJ2-5; TRBD2 aligns across 11 bases. Germline V gene sequence: CDR1 DFQATT, CDR2 SNEGSKA (reference sequence). The length of the CDR3 is 12 residues. Losses at the gene ends were 6 bases for V and 6 bases for J; bases not matched to a gene: 3. As DNA, the CDR3 is TGCAGTGCCGTAGCGGGAGGGAAGACCCAGTACTTC. This sequence encodes CSAVAGGKTQYF.

Many counts were recorded for this clonotype. CDR3: CASSFPQETQYF. CDR3 nucleotide sequence: TGTGCCAGCAGCTTCCCCCAAGAGACCCAGTACTTC. The chain combines TRBV12-3 or TRBV12-4 with TRBJ2-5, with D uncertain. V gave up 6 bases and J gave up 1 base, with 6 bases separating them. This CDR3 is 12 amino acids long.

This clonotype was recorded at least ten times. The chain joins TRBV15 to TRBJ2-7; 7 bases map to TRBD2. This CDR3 is built from 13 residues. J was trimmed by 6 bases and V by 2 bases; bases with no gene match: 4. Per germline, CDR1 LNHNV and CDR2 YYDKDF (reference sequence). This chain's CDR3 is CATSRPGGGEQYF. In nucleotides, the CDR3 is TGTGCCACCAGCAGACCGGGGGGAGGCGAGCAGTACTTC. Using reference TRBV15 and TRBJ2-7 for the parts outside the CDR3, the full variable domain is DAMVIQNPRYQVTQFGKPVTLSCSQTLNHNVMYWYQQKSSQAPKLLFHYYDKDFNNEADTPDNFQSRRPNTSFCFLDIRSPGLGDTAMYLCATSRPGGGEQYFGPGTRLTVT.

In this sample, this clonotype turned up a few times. The chain carries TRBV5-1 and TRBJ1-6, with 10 bases identical to TRBD1. Per the germline V gene, CDR1 is SGHRS and CDR2 is YFSETQ. The CDR3 length is 15 residues. V dropped 4 bases and J dropped 7; count of bases not matched to a gene: 5. The CDR3 DNA reads as TGCGCCAGCAGCAACCCGGACAGGGGGAATTCACCCCTCCACTTT. It yields the protein CASSNPDRGNSPLHF. Combining the CDR3 with reference TRBV5-1 and TRBJ1-6 gives the whole variable domain KAGVTQTPRYLIKTRGQQVTLSCSPISGHRSVSWYQQTPGQGLQFLFEYFSETQRNKGNFPGRFSGRQFSNSRSEMNVSTLELGDSALYLCASSNPDRGNSPLHFGNGTRLTVT.

This clonotype has a handful of counts. The CDR3 is CSARGKKAYEQYF. CDR3 DNA: TGCAGTGCTAGAGGGAAAAAAGCCTACGAGCAGTACTTC. The V call is TRBV20-1, the J call TRBJ2-7, with D hard to call. CDR1 is DFQATT and CDR2 is SNEGSKA in the germline V gene (reference sequence). The length of the CDR3 is 13 residues. V shed 1 base and J shed 2 bases, with 9 bases lying between them.

The chain joins TRBV15 to TRBJ2-2; TRBD2 is a possible D gene (5 bases). Trimming left V 4 bases short and J 4 bases short, with 7 bases between. Per the germline V gene, CDR1 is LNHNV and CDR2 is YYDKDF (reference sequence). CDR3 size: 13 residues. The CDR3 region has the DNA TGTGCCACCAGCAAAGAGGGCACCGGGGAGCTGTTTTTT. Residues: CATSKEGTGELFF.

The genes are TRBV5-1 and TRBJ2-2; D is ambiguous. V lost 0 bases and J 6 bases, leaving 9 bases between the germline ends. Per the germline V gene, CDR1 is SGHRS and CDR2 is YFSETQ. This CDR3 contains 14 residues. The CDR3: CASSLAVTAGELFF. The DNA for the CDR3 is TGCGCCAGCAGCTTGGCCGTGACGGCCGGGGAGCTGTTTTTT.

This clonotype was observed a few times. The chain has TRBV7-9 and TRBJ2-7; D uncertain. V gave up 3 bases and J gave up 5 bases, with 17 bases separating them. The CDR3 totals 15 residues. Germline CDR1 reads SEHNR; CDR2 reads FQNEAQ (reference sequence). CDR3 DNA sequence: TGTGCCAGCAGCTTCGGCTCGCTAATCTACCACGAGCAGTACTTC. Its translation: CASSFGSLIYHEQYF.

The gene calls are TRBV29-1 and TRBJ2-7, with TRBD1 identical over 10 bases. CDR1 is SQVTM, CDR2 ANQGSEA, per germline. This CDR3 comprises 13 residues. V gave up 7 bases and J gave up 4 bases; unmatched junction bases: 7. The CDR3 is CSAGDRGFYEQYF. CDR3 DNA sequence: TGCAGCGCCGGGGACAGGGGTTTTTACGAGCAGTACTTC.